This is a list of T cell receptor beta chains from one sample in a study of blood T cell repertoires in COVID-19. Only in-frame clones appear in the TCRdb table, and some are missing; sequencing was by immunoSEQ multiplex PCR. The table includes roughly 59,000 clones, around four fifths detected once. Input material: peripheral blood. The receptors stem from a human donor in a cohort sampled during active COVID-19. Each CDR3 is given with its conserved first and last residue.

j_call | v_call | cdr3_aa
TRBJ2-5 | TRBV12-5 | CASGLSIGGQETQYF
TRBJ1-5 | TRBV7-9 | CASSFINQPQHF
TRBJ1-5 | TRBV3-1/TRBV3-2 | CASSQTGGGQPQHF
TRBJ2-7 | TRBV20-1 | CSARGLYEQYF
TRBJ2-5 | TRBV11-3 | CASSRDTQETQYF
TRBJ2-7 | TRBV5-1 | CASSGGLAGSSYEQYF
TRBJ2-7 | TRBV3-1/TRBV3-2 | CASSQAGLAGLYEQYF
TRBJ2-1 | TRBV19 | CASSDPGGFRNEQFF
TRBJ1-2 | TRBV6-5 | CASSYSEQGSYGYTF
TRBJ1-1 | TRBV11-2 | CASSFPPFGTVNTEAFF
TRBJ2-1 | TRBV7-9 | CASSPAPGNEQFF
TRBJ2-1 | TRBV7-8 | CASSSFADRGSFF
TRBJ2-5 | TRBV5-5 | CASSPIQGSETQYF
TRBJ1-6 | TRBV11-1 | CASSSGTRSPLHF
TRBJ2-7 | TRBV6-5 | CASSYGDRFYEQYF
TRBJ2-5 | TRBV5-1 | CASSTRLAGGQETQYF
TRBJ2-7 | TRBV2 | CASSLDRALSYEQYF
TRBJ1-1 | TRBV6-5 | CASSYTTGRTEAFF
TRBJ1-5 | TRBV7-9 | CASSIYGGSISNQPQHF
TRBJ2-7 | TRBV7-9 | CASSVQAYEQYF
TRBJ1-3 | TRBV6-5 | CATKTGGSGNTIYF
TRBJ1-1 | TRBV10-1 | CASSPGSMNTEAFF
TRBJ2-2 | TRBV12-3/TRBV12-4 | CAIQREEAGELFF
TRBJ2-3 | TRBV6-5 | CASSPSGGADTQYF
TRBJ1-6 | TRBV10-3 | CAITGTGDSPLHF
TRBJ1-6 | TRBV11-2 | CASSPNRGSPLHF
TRBJ1-1 | TRBV14 | CASSQGLYRGDTEAFF
TRBJ2-7 | TRBV11-2 | CASSLGTSGNNYEQYF
TRBJ2-3 | TRBV2 | CASKERGGSADTQYF
TRBJ1-5 | TRBV5-6 | CASSRGEASQPQHF
TRBJ2-1 | TRBV9 | CASSVVGTPTYNEQFF
TRBJ2-3 | TRBV10-3 | CAISESGANTQYF
TRBJ1-1 | TRBV7-2 | CASSSTGGNTEAFF
TRBJ2-7 | TRBV6-5 | CASSRTSGSQYEQYF
TRBJ2-2 | TRBV5-6 | CASRLGQGHTGELFF
TRBJ1-2 | TRBV7-9 | CASSSETGGDGYTF
TRBJ2-7 | TRBV4-1 | CASSQPDLPKQYF
TRBJ2-1 | TRBV5-4 | CASSSSGGNEQFF
TRBJ2-7 | TRBV5-1 | CASSVGLPSSYEQYF
TRBJ2-1 | TRBV30 | CAWSSISGFSYNEQFF
TRBJ2-3 | TRBV29-1 | CSVGLSSTDTQYF
TRBJ1-1 | TRBV3-1/TRBV3-2 | CASSQVPVSTEAFF
TRBJ1-1 | TRBV10-3 | CAISKGQANTEAFF